Below are 22 T cell receptor beta chains sequenced from a single sample in a study of a mutant IDH1 vaccine in newly diagnosed glioma (dated by TCRdb to the early 2020s). Reading the label with the study, this specimen's time point is: week 11, during vaccination. Each vaccine dose, consisting of 300 ug of a 20-mer mutant IDH1 peptide in Montanide, was administered subcutaneously with topical imiquimod. The protocol used for the library was the immunoSEQ multiplex PCR assay. This is the immuneACCESS table as TCRdb keeps it, with only in-frame sequences that have V and J called. A part of the clones is gone; compared with another copy, unresolved V genes explain less than half, and the rest is unexplained. The sample table records around 41,000 clones; roughly 84% of these occur just once. Jointly, the top ten make up 2.2% of the sample. Their antigens are not known. The material sequenced was PBMCs, taken from a glioma patient whose treatment included an IDH1 peptide vaccine. The receptors derive from a man aged 40-55 years with glioma.

This chain connects TRBV28 to TRBJ2-1; 8 nucleotides align to TRBD2. Germline V gene sequence: CDR1 MDHEN, CDR2 SYDVKM. The CDR3 spans 15 residues. The trim removed 4 bases at V and 6 bases at J, leaving 8 bases unmatched. CDR3 region: CASSSPGLGRNEQFF. DNA of the CDR3: TGTGCCAGCAGTTCCCCGGGACTAGGGCGCAATGAGCAGTTCTTC.

The V call is TRBV7-2, the J call TRBJ1-2; maybe TRBD1 (5 bases). The CDR3 runs to 15 residues. Per germline, CDR1 SGHTA and CDR2 FQGNSA. V lost 5 bases and J 2 bases, leaving 15 bases between the germline ends. The CDR3 DNA reads as TGTGCCAGCAGCCCCCGCAGTCGGGGGAACTATGGCTACACCTTC. It codes for CASSPRSRGNYGYTF.

J is TRBJ1-1 and V is TRBV21-1. TRBV21-1 has pseudogene status. The CDR3 has 17 residues. This CDR3 reads CASTTAGTLGMNTEAFF. CDR3 coding DNA: TGTGCCAGCACTACGGCCGGGACGCTAGGCATGAACACTGAAGCTTTCTTT.

The rearrangement links TRBV7-9 to TRBJ2-3, with unresolved D. Trimming took 3 bases from V and 4 from J, leaving 5 bases between them. The CDR3 length is 12 residues. The V gene's germline CDR1 is SEHNR and CDR2 FQNEAQ (reference sequence). The CDR3 loop reads CASSLNSDTQYF. The CDR3 DNA sequence: TGTGCCAGCAGCTTGAATTCAGATACGCAGTATTTT.

This chain joins TRBV7-2 and TRBJ2-5, with 9 nucleotides matching TRBD1. This CDR3 has 14 amino acids. Germline V gives CDR1 SGHTA, CDR2 FQGNSA. Losses at the gene ends were 5 bases for V and 5 bases for J; bases not matched to a gene: 6. CDR3 sequence reads: CASSQDRGGETQYF. CDR3 coding DNA: TGTGCCAGCAGCCAGGACAGGGGAGGGGAGACCCAGTACTTC. Filled out from reference TRBV7-2 and TRBJ2-5, the complete variable domain reads GAGVSQSPSNKVTEKGKDVELRCDPISGHTALYWYRQSLGQGLEFLIYFQGNSAPDKSGLPSDRFSAERTGGSVSTLTIQRTQQEDSAVYLCASSQDRGGETQYFGPGTRLLVL.

The genes are TRBV6-1 and TRBJ2-7; a possible D gene is TRBD2 (5 bases). The V and J ends lost 1 base and 2 bases respectively, with 12 bases between them. This CDR3 contains 15 residues. Germline CDR1 reads MNHNS; CDR2 reads SASEGT. The CDR3: CASSEGGSLPYEQYF. The CDR3 coding sequence is TGTGCCAGCAGTGAAGGAGGGTCCCTCCCCTACGAGCAGTACTTC.

The V call is TRBV27, the J call TRBJ2-2; D is unresolved. Germline V CDR1 and CDR2: MNHEY, SMNVEV (reference sequence). V was trimmed by 8 bases and J by 6 bases, leaving 16 bases between them. The CDR3 runs 14 residues. The CDR3 is CASRVSSWAGELFF. CDR3 in DNA: TGTGCCAGCCGGGTCTCCTCCTGGGCCGGGGAGCTGTTTTTT.

The J gene is TRBJ2-2, the V gene TRBV2; TRBD2 agrees at 7 bases. V lost 11 bases, J lost 5 bases, and 8 bases stayed unmatched. The CDR3 sequence is 13 residues long. Germline V gives CDR1 SNHLY, CDR2 FYNNEI. The CDR3 here is CAAQRGRTGELFF. The CDR3 DNA reads TGTGCCGCCCAGCGGGGACGGACCGGGGAGCTGTTTTTT.

This chain links TRBV21-1 with TRBJ2-7; the table calls TRBD1, which could not be checked here. TRBV21-1 is a known pseudogene. CDR3 length equals 16 residues. CDR3 sequence: CASTRSGLRDRQGQYF. The CDR3 DNA reads TGTGCCAGCACAAGGTCGGGACTAAGGGACAGGCAAGGGCAGTACTTC.

The chain recombines TRBV7-9 with TRBJ2-1; D gene uncertain. V was cut by 5 bases and J by 0 bases, with 14 bases left in between. This CDR3 spans 16 amino acids. Germline assignment: CDR1 SEHNR and CDR2 FQNEAQ (reference sequence). The CDR3 spells CASSPYPLSSYNEQFF. The CDR3 DNA sequence: TGTGCCAGCAGCCCATACCCGTTGAGCTCCTACAATGAGCAGTTCTTC.

V gene TRBV2 combines with J gene TRBJ2-4, with a weak D call TRBD1 (5 bases). The V end lost 6 bases, the J end lost 2 bases, and 17 bases lay between the germline ends. The CDR3 is made up of 16 amino acids. Germline lookup yields CDR1 SNHLY and CDR2 FYNNEI. The CDR3 nucleotides read TGTGCCAGCAGGGAAAGACAGAAATCTACCAAAAACATTCAGTACTTC. This codes for CASRERQKSTKNIQYF.

The J gene is TRBJ2-2, the V gene TRBV11-2; D perhaps matches TRBD1 (5 bases). CDR3 length equals 10 residues. Per the germline V gene, CDR1 is SGHAT and CDR2 is FQNNGV. V lost 11 bases to trimming and J lost 7 bases, with 8 bases between them. CDR3: CAWGLGELFF. The CDR3 DNA follows: TGTGCCTGGGGCCTCGGGGAGCTGTTTTTT.

V gene TRBV20-1 combines with J gene TRBJ2-7; TRBD1 or TRBD2 may be the D gene (5 bases each). Germline CDR1 DFQATT, CDR2 SNEGSKA (reference sequence). The ends were cut back, 8 bases at V and 3 bases at J, with 11 bases in the middle. The CDR3 runs 11 residues. CDR3 bases: TGCAGTCTGGGGGAAGACTACGAGCAGTACTTC. This codes for CSLGEDYEQYF.

The chain has TRBV19 and TRBJ1-2, with 7 bases identical to TRBD1. V shed 2 bases, J shed 4 bases, and the junction held 4 bases outside the gene matches. Germline-derived CDR1 and CDR2 are LNHDA and SQIVND (reference sequence). The CDR3 sequence is 14 residues long. The CDR3 nucleotides are TGTGCCAGTAGTATACAGGCAGGGGGCTATGGCTACACCTTC. As protein: CASSIQAGGYGYTF.

This clone was counted a few times. The rearrangement joins TRBV19 to TRBJ2-4, with 11 bases lining up with TRBD2. Germline V CDR1 and CDR2: LNHDA, SQIVND (reference sequence). The CDR3 contains 12 residues. The trim removed 8 bases at V and 9 bases at J, leaving 3 bases unmatched. This chain's CDR3 is CASGLAGTIQYF. In DNA, the CDR3 is TGTGCCAGTGGACTAGCGGGTACCATTCAGTACTTC.

The chain has TRBV6-5 and TRBJ2-2; 8 nucleotides match TRBD1. There are 15 residues in the CDR3. The trim removed 4 bases at V and 1 base at J, leaving 2 bases unmatched. Germline V gene sequence: CDR1 MNHEY, CDR2 SVGAGI. The CDR3 DNA sequence: TGTGCCAGCAGTTTCGGGACAGGGAACACCGGGGAGCTGTTTTTT. It codes for CASSFGTGNTGELFF.

V usage is TRBV2 and J usage is TRBJ2-3; D not certain. CDR1 and CDR2 from the germline V gene are SNHLY and FYNNEI. The CDR3 has 18 residues. V lost 4 bases and J lost 7, with 27 bases in between. CDR3 residues: CASSARSPAVSVYYTQYF. For the CDR3, the DNA is TGTGCCAGCAGTGCTAGGTCTCCCGCCGTGTCGGTTTACTATACGCAGTATTTT.

This rearrangement joins TRBV5-1 to TRBJ2-5; 7 positions match TRBD1. The CDR3 consists of 15 residues. V was clipped by 0 bases and J by 4 bases; unmatched bases: 6. The germline V gene has CDR1 SGHRS and CDR2 YFSETQ. DNA for the CDR3: TGCGCCAGCAGCTTGGGACAGGGAATGGGAGAGACCCAGTACTTC. Translation gives CASSLGQGMGETQYF.

Regarding this clone: The junction departs from the called germline gene at one end, perhaps through a read error. V gene TRBV7-8 combines with J gene TRBJ2-7; 10 bases are shared with TRBD2. The CDR3 totals 15 residues. Germline CDR1 reads SGHVS; CDR2 reads FQNEAQ. This CDR3 is CASTTDEREGYEQYF. For the CDR3, the DNA is TGTGCCAGCACCACAGACGAGCGGGAGGGCTACGAGCAATACTTC.

V gene TRBV9 combines with J gene TRBJ2-7; TRBD1 agrees at 7 bases. The CDR3 length is 14 residues. V was clipped by 4 bases and J by 1 base; unmatched bases: 5. CDR1 is SGDLS and CDR2 is YYNGEE in the germline V gene. CDR3 sequence: CASSLGTASYEQYF. The CDR3 DNA reads as TGTGCCAGCAGCCTGGGGACAGCATCCTACGAGCAGTACTTC.

The chain is built from TRBV7-9 and TRBJ2-3; 10 positions match TRBD2. The CDR3 length is 13 residues. The junction had 5 bases not matched to a gene; V was cut back by 8 bases and J by 6 bases. Per the germline V gene, CDR1 is SEHNR and CDR2 is FQNEAQ (reference sequence). The CDR3 reads CASSPSGSDTQYF. CDR3 DNA: TGTGCCAGCTCGCCTAGCGGGAGTGATACGCAGTATTTT.

This clone was counted once. This chain links TRBV7-2 with TRBJ2-7, with D uncertain. Trimming removed 3 bases from V and 2 bases from J, with 11 bases in between. Germline V gene sequence: CDR1 SGHTA, CDR2 FQGNSA. The CDR3 contains 14 residues. The CDR3: CASSLRRSTYEQYF. The CDR3, as DNA: TGTGCCAGCAGCTTGAGGCGCTCGACCTACGAGCAGTACTTC.